This T cell receptor beta chain was sequenced during a study of siplizumab effects on memory and regulatory T cells. Study-wide results and caveats: In controls, roughly 25% of mappable alloreactive CD4+ clones were Treg-derived on average, versus roughly 69% with siplizumab. Naive T cells looked more diverse than memory cells and looked like major alloresponse contributors.

Method: immunoSEQ multiplex PCR; TCRdb's copy keeps in-frame clones and lacks some. The sample shows about 120,000 clones, approximately 94% of them seen only once. As for this clone: As yet, its antigen is unknown.

This CDR3 has 12 amino acids. Looked up from germline, CDR1 is GTSNPN and CDR2 is SVGIG (reference sequence). V shed 7 bases, J shed 5 bases, and the junction held 3 bases outside the gene matches. This TCR came from a human donor in good health. Specimen: non-Treg CD4+ T cells sorted from blood. The chain joins TRBV30 to TRBJ2-2; 8 nucleotides align to TRBD1. The CDR3 region is CASNRGTGELFF. For the CDR3, the DNA is TGTGCCTCTAACAGGGGGACCGGGGAGCTGTTTTTT.